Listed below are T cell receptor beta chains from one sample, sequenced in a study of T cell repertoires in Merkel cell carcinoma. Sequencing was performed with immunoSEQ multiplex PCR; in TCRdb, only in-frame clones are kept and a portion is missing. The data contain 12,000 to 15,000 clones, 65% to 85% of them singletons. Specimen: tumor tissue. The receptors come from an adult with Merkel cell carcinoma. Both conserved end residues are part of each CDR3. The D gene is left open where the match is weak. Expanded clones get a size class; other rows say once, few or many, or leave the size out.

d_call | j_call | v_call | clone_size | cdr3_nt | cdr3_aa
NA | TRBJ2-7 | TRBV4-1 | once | TGCGCCAGCAGCCAAGGACAGGATGGGGAGCAGTACTTC | CASSQGQDGEQYF
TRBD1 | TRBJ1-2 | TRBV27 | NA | TGTGCCAGCAGTTTAGTAGGTCTGGGACAGAAGGTTAATGGCTACACCTTC | CASSLVGLGQKVNGYTF
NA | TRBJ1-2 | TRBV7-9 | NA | TGTGCCACCCCTATTTCCGGGTCCTCAAAGGGTAACTATGGCTACACCTTC | CATPISGSSKGNYGYTF
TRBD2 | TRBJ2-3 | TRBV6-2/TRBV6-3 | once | TGTGCCAGCAGTCCACTAGCGGGGGGCACAGATACGCAGTATTTT | CASSPLAGGTDTQYF
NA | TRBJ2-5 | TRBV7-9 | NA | TGTGCCAGCAGCTTAGCGGGAGGGGGAGCAGAGACCCAGTACTTC | CASSLAGGGAETQYF
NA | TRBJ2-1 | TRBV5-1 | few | TGCGCCAGCAGCTTGACCCCGGAGGGGTACAATGAGCAGTTCTTC | CASSLTPEGYNEQFF
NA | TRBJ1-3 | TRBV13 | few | TGTGCCAGCAGGCAGGGTAAGAACACCATATATTTT | CASRQGKNTIYF
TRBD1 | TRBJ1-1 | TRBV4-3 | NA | TGCGCCAGCAGCCAAAAACAGGGGCGGACTGAAGCTTTCTTT | CASSQKQGRTEAFF
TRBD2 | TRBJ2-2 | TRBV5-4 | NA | TGTGCCAGCAGCTTCAGGGCTAGCGGTAACACCGGGGAGCTGTTTTTT | CASSFRASGNTGELFF
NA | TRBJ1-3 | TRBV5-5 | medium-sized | TGTGCCAGCAGCTTGTTTCAACAGGAGAGCTCTGGAAACACCATATATTTT | CASSLFQQESSGNTIYF
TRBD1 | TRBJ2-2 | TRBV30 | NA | TGTGCCTGGAGTGTACTAGGGACAGGCTCGAACACCGGGGAGCTGTTTTTT | CAWSVLGTGSNTGELFF
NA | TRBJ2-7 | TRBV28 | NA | TGTGCCAGCAGTATCTCCGGGGTACGGTACGAGCAGTACTTC | CASSISGVRYEQYF
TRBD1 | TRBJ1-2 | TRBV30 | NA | TGTACGACAGGGGACTATGGCTACACCTTC | CTTGDYGYTF
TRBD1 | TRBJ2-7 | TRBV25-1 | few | TGTGCCAGCAGTGCGACAGGGTACGAGCAGTACTTC | CASSATGYEQYF
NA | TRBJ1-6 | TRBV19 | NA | TGTGCCAGTAGCGACCGTAGCTCCTATAATTCACCCCTCCACTTT | CASSDRSSYNSPLHF
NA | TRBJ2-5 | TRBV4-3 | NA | TGCGCCAGCAGCCAAGATATTGGGTCAGAGACCCAGTACTTC | CASSQDIGSETQYF
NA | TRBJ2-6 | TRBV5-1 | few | TGCGCCAGCAGCTTGGCGGGGGCAGTTGATGCTGGGGCCAACGTCCTGACTTTC | CASSLAGAVDAGANVLTF
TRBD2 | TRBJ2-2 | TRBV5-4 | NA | TGTGCCAGCAGCTTCGGCTGGGGGGGATCAAACACCGGGGAGCTGTTTTTT | CASSFGWGGSNTGELFF
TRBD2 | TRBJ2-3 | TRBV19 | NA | TGTGCCAGTAGTATTAGCGGGAGGCAAGATACGCAGTATTTT | CASSISGRQDTQYF
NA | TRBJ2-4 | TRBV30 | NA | TGTGCCTGGTCAGGGGGGGGTTCCTTGGGCATTCAGTACTTC | CAWSGGGSLGIQYF
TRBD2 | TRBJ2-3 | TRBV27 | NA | TGTGCCAGCAGTCTTGGGACTAGCGGGAGTCCAGATACGCAGTATTTT | CASSLGTSGSPDTQYF
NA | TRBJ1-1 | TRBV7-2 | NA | TGTGCCAGCCGCGGGGGGCCTAGAGACACTGAAGCTTTCTTT | CASRGGPRDTEAFF
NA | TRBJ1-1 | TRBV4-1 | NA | TGCGCCAGCAGCCAAGAGGCTGGACAGAACACTGAAGCTTTCTTT | CASSQEAGQNTEAFF
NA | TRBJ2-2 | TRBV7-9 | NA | TGTGCCAGCACCTCTCACAGTGCCGCGAACACCGGGGAGCTGTTTTTT | CASTSHSAANTGELFF
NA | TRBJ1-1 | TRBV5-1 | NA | TGCGCCAGCAGCTTAGGGTCGAAGGGGGGAGTTTCTGAAGCTTTCTTT | CASSLGSKGGVSEAFF
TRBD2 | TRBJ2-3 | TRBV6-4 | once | TGTGCCAGCAGCCCGGGACTAGCGGGAGTAGATACGCAGTATTTT | CASSPGLAGVDTQYF
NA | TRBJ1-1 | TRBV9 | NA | TGTGCCAGCAGCTCCGTGGAGAACACTGAAGCTTTCTTT | CASSSVENTEAFF
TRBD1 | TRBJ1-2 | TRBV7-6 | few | TGTGCCAGCAGCTCCGGGACAGGTGGTTTTGGTGGCTACACCTTC | CASSSGTGGFGGYTF
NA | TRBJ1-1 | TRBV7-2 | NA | TGTGCCAGCAGTTCAAACATGAACACTGAAGCTTTCTTT | CASSSNMNTEAFF
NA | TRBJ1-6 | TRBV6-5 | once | TGTGCCACCCTTATCGAACCCTTTAATTCACCCCTCCACTTT | CATLIEPFNSPLHF
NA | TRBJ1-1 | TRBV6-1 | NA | TGTGCCAGCAGTGAAGGCCCCTCAAATAAAGGGGCTGAAGCTTTCTTT | CASSEGPSNKGAEAFF
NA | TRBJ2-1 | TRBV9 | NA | TGTGCCAGCAGCGCGGCAGGGATTTCCTACAATGAGCAGTTCTTC | CASSAAGISYNEQFF
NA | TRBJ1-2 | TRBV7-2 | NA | TGTGCCAGCAGCTTAGGTTCTAGGGGATTGGGGGGCTACACCTTC | CASSLGSRGLGGYTF
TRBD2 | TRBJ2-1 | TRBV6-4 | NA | TGTGCCAGCAGTGAGATAGCGGGGGCAGGAAACAATGAGCAGTTCTTC | CASSEIAGAGNNEQFF
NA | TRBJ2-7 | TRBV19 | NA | TGTGCCAGTAGTATTCAGGGCACCCGATCCTACGAGCAGTACTTC | CASSIQGTRSYEQYF
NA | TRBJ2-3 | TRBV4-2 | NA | TGTGCCAGCAGCCAAGAAGGTGGGAAAACACAGTACCAGTATTTT | CASSQEGGKTQYQYF
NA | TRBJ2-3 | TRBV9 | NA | TGTGCCAGCAGCGTCGGACCAGATACGCAGTATTTT | CASSVGPDTQYF
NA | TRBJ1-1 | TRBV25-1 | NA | TGTGCCAGCAGTGAGCCCCACAGGGCTGGTGAAGCTTTCTTT | CASSEPHRAGEAFF
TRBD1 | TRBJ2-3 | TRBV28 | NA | TGTGCCAGCAGTCCCCAGGGGGCTAGCACAGATACGCAGTATTTT | CASSPQGASTDTQYF
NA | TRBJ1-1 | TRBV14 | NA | TGTGCCAGCAGCCAAGGGCCAGCCAGAGGATCTAACACTGAAGCTTTCTTT | CASSQGPARGSNTEAFF
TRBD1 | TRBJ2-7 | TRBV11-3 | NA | TGTGCCAGCAGCCCGGGACAGGGGAGTTACGAGCAGTACTTC | CASSPGQGSYEQYF